These 3 T cell receptor beta chains were sequenced from one sample in a study of T cells of healthy individuals. Via MiXCR, TCRdb re-called the 5' RACE reads, giving one row per CDR3 protein. The sample holds about 100,000 distinct CDR3 sequences; 15% to 20% are singletons and the top ten take 6.2%. Receptors originate from a human donor in good health.

This clonotype appeared a few times. V gene TRBV3-2 combines with J gene TRBJ2-7; the table's D call of TRBD1 was not tested on the DNA. TRBV3-2 is a known pseudogene. This CDR3 has 13 residues. The CDR3 nucleotides read TGTGCCAGCAGTCCCACAGGGGGCTCCGAGCAGTACTTC. This codes for CASSPTGGSEQYF.

There are a few counts of this clonotype. V and J are TRBV6-6 and TRBJ1-2; no clear D. V was clipped by 6 bases and J by 5 bases, with 10 bases between them. The CDR3 has 12 amino acids. CDR1 is MNHNY, CDR2 SVGAGI, per germline (reference sequence). CDR3 residues: CASSGDEYGYTF. The CDR3 DNA reads as TGTGCCAGCAGCGGAGATGAGTATGGCTACACCTTC.

V usage is TRBV11-2 and J usage is TRBJ2-3; no definite D call. Germline assignment: CDR1 SGHAT and CDR2 FQNNGV. This CDR3 has 15 amino acids. V dropped 3 bases and J dropped 3 bases, with 13 bases sitting between them. The CDR3 nucleotides read TGTGCCAGCAGCTTCGGGCAGACCGGAACAGATACGCAGTATTTT. The encoded protein is CASSFGQTGTDTQYF.